This T cell receptor beta chain was sequenced in a study of T cells in Graves' hyperthyroidism and ophthalmopathy. Looking at the study overall: Sampling of peripheral blood happened at initial diagnosis, prior to any treatment. Study results and limitations: Before onset, by a median of around 6.1 months, the model predicted ophthalmopathy. Clonotypes that were expanded in thyroid above 0.001 mostly appeared in blood too.

There were TCR beta CDR3 regions amplified from RNA transcripts. With the HTBI primer set, the TCR CDR3 went through a first round of RT-PCR. TCRdb passed the multiplex PCR reads through MiXCR, listing each CDR3 protein once. Here the sample spans approximately 220,000 distinct CDR3 sequences, around 17% being singletons. V was cut by 1 base and J by 0 bases, with 7 bases left in between. Germline V gives CDR1 SNHLY, CDR2 FYNNEI. The CDR3 has 15 residues. Together with thyroid ultrasound, orbital computed tomography, serum thyroxine and TRAb, clinical symptoms were used for diagnoses. Regarding this clonotype: Its specificity is not known.

The specimen was blood. This TCR derives from a man aged 40-49 years with Graves' hyperthyroidism. V gene TRBV2 combines with J gene TRBJ2-4; D not certain. In nucleotides, the CDR3 is TGTGCCAGCAGTGAAGGATGGGTAGCCAAAAACATTCAGTACTTC. This gives the protein CASSEGWVAKNIQYF.